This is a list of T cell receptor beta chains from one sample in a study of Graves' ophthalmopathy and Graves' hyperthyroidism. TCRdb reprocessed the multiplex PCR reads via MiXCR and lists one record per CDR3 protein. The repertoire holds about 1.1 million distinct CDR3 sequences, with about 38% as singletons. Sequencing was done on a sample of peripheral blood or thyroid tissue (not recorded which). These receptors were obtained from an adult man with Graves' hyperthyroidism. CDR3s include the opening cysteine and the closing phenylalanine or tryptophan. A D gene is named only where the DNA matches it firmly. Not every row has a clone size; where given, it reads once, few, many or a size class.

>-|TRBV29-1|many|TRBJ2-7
TGCAGCGTGGTCCATGGGGCCTACGAGCAGTACTTC
CSVVHGAYEQYF
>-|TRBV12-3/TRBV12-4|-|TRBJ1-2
TGTGCCAGCAGTCGCCCCGGGATAAGGGGAGTCGGCTACACCTTC
CASSRPGIRGVGYTF
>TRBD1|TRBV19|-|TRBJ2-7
TGTGCCAGTGGGACAGGCGTGCAATACGAGCAGTACTTC
CASGTGVQYEQYF
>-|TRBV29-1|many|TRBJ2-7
TGCAGCGTTGGTAGGGACGAGCAGTACTTC
CSVGRDEQYF
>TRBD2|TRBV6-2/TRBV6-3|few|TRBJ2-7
TGTGCCAGCAGTTACAAGCGGGATTGGGAGCAGTACTTC
CASSYKRDWEQYF
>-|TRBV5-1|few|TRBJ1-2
TGCGCCAGCAGCTTGGCCGATCCGTCCGGCTACACCTTC
CASSLADPSGYTF
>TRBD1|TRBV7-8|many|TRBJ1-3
TGTGCCAGCAGCTCGGACAGGGCGGGAGCTGGAAACACCATATATTTT
CASSSDRAGAGNTIYF
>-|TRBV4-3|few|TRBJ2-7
TGCGCCAGCAGCCAAGAGAGGCGGTTGGGCCCCTACGAGCAGTACTTC
CASSQERRLGPYEQYF
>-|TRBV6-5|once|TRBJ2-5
TGTGCCAGCAGTTTAACAAACCAGAGATCCCAAGAGACCCAGTACTTC
CASSLTNQRSQETQYF
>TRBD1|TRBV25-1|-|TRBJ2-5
TGTGCCAGCAGTGAGTGGACAGGGCCAGGGGAGACCCAGTACTTC
CASSEWTGPGETQYF
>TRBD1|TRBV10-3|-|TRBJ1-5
TGTGCCAGCAGTTACTCTAGGACAGGGGGAGGCAATCAGCCCCAGCATTTT
CASSYSRTGGGNQPQHF
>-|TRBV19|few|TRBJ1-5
TGTGCCAGTTGTGTTGGGATAGTAGGCAATCAGCCCCAGCATTTT
CASCVGIVGNQPQHF
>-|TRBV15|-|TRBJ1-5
TGTGCCACCAGCAGAGATCAGTTTGGTGTTAGCAATCGGCCCCAGCATTTT
CATSRDQFGVSNRPQHF
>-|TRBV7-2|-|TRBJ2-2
TGTGCCAGCAGCTTAAACTCGGGGAACACCGGGGAGCTGTTTTTT
CASSLNSGNTGELFF
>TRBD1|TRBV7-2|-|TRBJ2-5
TGTGCCAGCAGCCAAGTCCCCTTTGGGGACAGAGAGACCCAGTACTTC
CASSQVPFGDRETQYF
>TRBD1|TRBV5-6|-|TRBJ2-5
TGTGCCAGCAGCTTAAACAGGGGGCTGAGCGGAGAGACCCAGTACTTC
CASSLNRGLSGETQYF
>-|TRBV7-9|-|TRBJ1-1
TGTGCCAGCAGGTCCGTCTCCGGGGGCGATAATGAAGCTTTCTTT
CASRSVSGGDNEAFF
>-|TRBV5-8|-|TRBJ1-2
TGTGCCAGTGCGGACACCAACTATGGCTACACCTTC
CASADTNYGYTF
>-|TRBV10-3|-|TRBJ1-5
TGTGCCATCAGTGAGTCACGGACAGTAATAAGCAATCAGCCCCAGCATTTT
CAISESRTVISNQPQHF
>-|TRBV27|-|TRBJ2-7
TGTGCCAGCAGTTTATGGGGAGACAGAAGACAGTACTTC
CASSLWGDRRQYF
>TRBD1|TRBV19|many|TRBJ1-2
TGTGCCAGTAATATGGGACAGGGCAACTATGGCTACACCTTC
CASNMGQGNYGYTF
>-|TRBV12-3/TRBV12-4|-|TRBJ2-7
TGTACCAGCAGTTTACGGCAGGGGTTGCACGAGCAGTACTTC
CTSSLRQGLHEQYF
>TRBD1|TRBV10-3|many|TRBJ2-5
TGTGCCATCAGTGACCGGGACAGGCAAGAGACCCAGTACTTC
CAISDRDRQETQYF
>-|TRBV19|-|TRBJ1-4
TGTGCCAGTAGTATTGGTCACGGGATGAACGAAAAACTGTTTTTT
CASSIGHGMNEKLFF
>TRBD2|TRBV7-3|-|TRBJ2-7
TGTGCCAGCAGCAGGGGGGCTAGCGGGAACGAGCAGTACTTC
CASSRGASGNEQYF
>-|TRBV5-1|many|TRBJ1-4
TGCGCCAGCAGCTTGGTGGGCAGGGGTGATGAAAAACTGTTTTTT
CASSLVGRGDEKLFF
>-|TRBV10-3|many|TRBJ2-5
TGTGCCATCGGGACACGGATGAACCAAGAGACCCAGTACTTC
CAIGTRMNQETQYF
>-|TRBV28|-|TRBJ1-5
TGTGCCAGCAACGAGGGGGGAACCGAACGTGGGCAGCATTTT
CASNEGGTERGQHF
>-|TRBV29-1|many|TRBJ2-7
TGCAGCGTGAGTCCGGGCCCCTACGAGCAGTACTTC
CSVSPGPYEQYF
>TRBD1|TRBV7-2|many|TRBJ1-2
TGTGCCAGCAGCTTAACAGGGGGCGCGGTGGATGGCTACACCTTC
CASSLTGGAVDGYTF
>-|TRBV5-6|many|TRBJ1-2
TGTGCCAGCAGCTTGGACGGGACCCATTATGGCTACACCTTC
CASSLDGTHYGYTF
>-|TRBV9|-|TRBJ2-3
TGTGCCAGCAGCGTAGTGGGGGGCACAGATACGCAGTATTTT
CASSVVGGTDTQYF
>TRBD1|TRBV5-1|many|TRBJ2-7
TGCGCCAGCAGCTTGTTGTGGCCGGGACAGGGGGCCTACGAGCAGTACTTC
CASSLLWPGQGAYEQYF
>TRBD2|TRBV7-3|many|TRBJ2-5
TGTGCCAGCAGAAAAGGCCTAGCGGGATCCGGTGAGACCCAGTACTTC
CASRKGLAGSGETQYF
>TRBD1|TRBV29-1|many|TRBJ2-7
TGCAGCGTTGAGCGGACAGGGGGCTCTCACGAGCAGTACTTC
CSVERTGGSHEQYF
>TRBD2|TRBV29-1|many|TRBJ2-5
TGCAGCCCCACTTTGGGGACTAGCGGACAAGAGACCCAGTACTTC
CSPTLGTSGQETQYF
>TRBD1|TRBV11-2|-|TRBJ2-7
TGTGCCAGCAGCTTCCAAGAGACCCAGGGGGCCGAGCAGTACTTC
CASSFQETQGAEQYF
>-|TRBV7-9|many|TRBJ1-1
TGTGCCAGCAGACAGATCAGGGTTGGCACTGAAGCTTTCTTT
CASRQIRVGTEAFF
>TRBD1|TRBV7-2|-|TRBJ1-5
TGTGCCAGCAGCCAGGGACAGGGGCGAGAGAAGGTTAGCAATCAGCCCCAGCATTTT
CASSQGQGREKVSNQPQHF
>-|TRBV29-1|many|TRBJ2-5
TGCAGCGCCGAGGACTACCGAGAGACCCAGTACTTC
CSAEDYRETQYF
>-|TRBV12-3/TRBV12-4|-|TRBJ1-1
TGTGCCAGCAGCCCCGGCGGAGGCGGGGACACTGAAGCTTTCTTT
CASSPGGGGDTEAFF
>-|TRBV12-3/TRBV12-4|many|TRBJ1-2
TGTGCCAGCAGCCACCACAATCCTGTCGACGCATATGGCTACACCTTC
CASSHHNPVDAYGYTF
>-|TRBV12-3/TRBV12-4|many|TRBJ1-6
TGTGCCAGCAGTTTAAGGACGGGTAATTCACCCCTCCACTTT
CASSLRTGNSPLHF
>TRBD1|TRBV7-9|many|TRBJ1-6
TGTGCCAGCAGCATCCGGACAGGGAATACCTATCCTTCACCCCTCCACTTT
CASSIRTGNTYPSPLHF
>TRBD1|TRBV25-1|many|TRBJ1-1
TGTGCCAGCAGGCTAGGGGGCGCGTACACTGAAGCTTTCTTT
CASRLGGAYTEAFF
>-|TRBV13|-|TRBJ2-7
TGTGCCAGCAGCTTAGGCGTTAGTTTCTACGAGCAGTACTTC
CASSLGVSFYEQYF